This TCR beta chain was identified during a study of technical replicates of blood from a handful of donors (dated by TCRdb to 2016 to 2017). For this chain, trimming is 4 bases at the V end and 6 bases at the J end, and the number of junction bases without a gene match is 14. The CDR3 sequence holds 16 residues, the cysteine and phenylalanine included. Of the read, only the CDR3 DNA is kept; its 48 bases are in frame from base 1. CDR1 is given as SGHTA and CDR2 as FQGNSA, both from the germline V gene. Note on this clone: Its binding antigen is unknown. No quality values exist for individual bases; no much larger clone is one base distant.

The library was prepared using the immunoSEQ multiplex PCR assay. In TCRdb, the immuneACCESS table is reduced to in-frame sequences with V and J assigned. These tables do not hold every clone; where another copy was compared, an unresolved V gene accounts for under half, and the others remain unexplained. The sample contains tens of thousands of clones, about 95% of them found a single time. The ten top clones hold more than 0.2% of the sample. The V and J genes are TRBV7-2 and TRBJ1-2, and TRBD1 matches 7 of the central bases. The receptor was derived from a human donor in good health. Source material: T cells isolated from PBMCs. The DNA sequence follows: TGTGCCAGCAGCTCCCGCTTGCCGGGACAGCTGAATGGCTACACCTTC. Its amino acids are CASSSRLPGQLNGYTF.